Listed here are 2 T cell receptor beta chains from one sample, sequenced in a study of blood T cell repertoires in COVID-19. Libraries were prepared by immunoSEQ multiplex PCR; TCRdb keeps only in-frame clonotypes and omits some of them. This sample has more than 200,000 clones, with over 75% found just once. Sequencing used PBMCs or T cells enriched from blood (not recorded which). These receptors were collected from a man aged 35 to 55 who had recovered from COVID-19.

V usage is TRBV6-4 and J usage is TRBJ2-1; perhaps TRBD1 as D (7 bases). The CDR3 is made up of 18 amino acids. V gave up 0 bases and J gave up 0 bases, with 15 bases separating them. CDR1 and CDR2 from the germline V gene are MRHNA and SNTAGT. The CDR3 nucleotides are TGTGCCAGCAGTGACTCCCGACTAGGGGGCCTCTCCTACAATGAGCAGTTCTTC. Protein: CASSDSRLGGLSYNEQFF.

CDR3 nucleotides: TGTGCCAGCACCCGAACCGCTGAGGGTTATGGCTACACCTTC. Amino acid sequence: CASTRTAEGYGYTF. This sequence joins TRBV6-5 and TRBJ1-2, with unresolved D. V lost 7 bases and J lost 5, with 17 bases in between. The germline V gene has CDR1 MNHEY and CDR2 SVGAGI. This CDR3 has 14 residues.